The 3 T cell receptor beta chains below come from one sample, sequenced in a study of OX40 agonist ivuxolimab in advanced cancers. Repertoires were generated with immunoSEQ multiplex PCR, while TCRdb's copy carries only in-frame clones and drops some. The sample consists of approximately 66,000 clones, around 86% of them appearing once. Source: CD4+ or CD8+ T cells sorted from blood, taken in a trial of the OX40 agonist ivuxolimab. The receptors stem from an adult with an advanced solid tumor such as melanoma, head and neck, liver or kidney cancer.

The V call is TRBV5-1, the J call TRBJ1-2, with TRBD1 matching over 7 bases. The CDR3 is made up of 14 amino acids. V shed 0 bases and J 5 bases; nucleotides not matched to a gene: 4. Germline V gene lookup returns CDR1 SGHRS and CDR2 YFSETQ. The CDR3 nucleotides are TGCGCCAGCAGCTTGGAGACAGGGAATTATGGCTACACCTTC. Protein product: CASSLETGNYGYTF. Looking up the rest from reference TRBV5-1 and TRBJ1-2 gives the full variable domain: KAGVTQTPRYLIKTRGQQVTLSCSPISGHRSVSWYQQTPGQGLQFLFEYFSETQRNKGNFPGRFSGRQFSNSRSEMNVSTLELGDSALYLCASSLETGNYGYTFGSGTRLTVV.

The CDR3 sequence is CSVETGGDGYTF. CDR3 nucleotides: TGCAGCGTTGAAACGGGAGGGGATGGCTACACCTTC. The chain combines TRBV29-1 with TRBJ1-2; TRBD1 is a possible D gene (5 bases). This CDR3 comprises 12 residues. V lost 2 bases and J lost 6, with 10 bases in between. Germline-derived CDR1 and CDR2 are SQVTM and ANQGSEA.

The gene calls are TRBV6-5 and TRBJ2-7, with D uncertain. The length of the CDR3 is 13 residues. Trimming pared 7 bases from V and 2 bases from J, leaving 12 bases between. CDR1 MNHEY and CDR2 SVGAGI come from the germline V gene. The CDR3 protein is CASKGNGPYEQYF. CDR3 DNA: TGTGCCAGCAAAGGCAACGGGCCCTACGAGCAGTACTTC.